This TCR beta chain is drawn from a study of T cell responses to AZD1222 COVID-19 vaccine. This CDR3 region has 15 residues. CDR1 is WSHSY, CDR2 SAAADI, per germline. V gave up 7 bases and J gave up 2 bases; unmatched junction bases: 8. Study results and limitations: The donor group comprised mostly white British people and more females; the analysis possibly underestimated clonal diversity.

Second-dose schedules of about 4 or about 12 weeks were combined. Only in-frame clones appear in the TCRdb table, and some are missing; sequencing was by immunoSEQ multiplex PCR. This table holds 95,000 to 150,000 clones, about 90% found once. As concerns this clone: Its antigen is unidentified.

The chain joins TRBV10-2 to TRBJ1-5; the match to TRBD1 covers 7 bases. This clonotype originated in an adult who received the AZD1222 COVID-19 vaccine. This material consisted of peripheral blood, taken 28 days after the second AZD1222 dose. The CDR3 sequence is CASKGQPRGNQPQHF. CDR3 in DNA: TGCGCCAGCAAGGGACAGCCTCGGGGCAATCAGCCCCAGCATTTT.